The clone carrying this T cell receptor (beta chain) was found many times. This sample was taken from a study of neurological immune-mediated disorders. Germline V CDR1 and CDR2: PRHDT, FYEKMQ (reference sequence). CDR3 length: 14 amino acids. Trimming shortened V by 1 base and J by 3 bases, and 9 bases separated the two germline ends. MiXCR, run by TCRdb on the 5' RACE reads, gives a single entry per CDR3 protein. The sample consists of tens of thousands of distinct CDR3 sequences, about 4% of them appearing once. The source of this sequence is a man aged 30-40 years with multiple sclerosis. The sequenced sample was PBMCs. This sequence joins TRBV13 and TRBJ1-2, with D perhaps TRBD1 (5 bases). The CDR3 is CASSLEGVHYGYTF. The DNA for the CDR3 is TGTGCCAGCAGCTTAGAAGGGGTCCACTATGGCTACACCTTC.